A single sample gave rise to the 11 T cell receptor beta chains below, sequenced in a study of T-cell reconstitution after alpha-beta-depleted transplantation in children (dated by TCRdb to the mid-2010s). To prepare the library, PCR was applied. The sequencer listed for this sample is Illumina HiSeq 2500. To normalize quantification of the TCRbeta repertoire, the TCR libraries were built with molecular barcoding that relied on unique molecular identifiers. The public reads were run again by TCRdb, first through fastp at Q25 and then through MiXCR, and only productive beta chains were kept. CDR3 protein sequences are deduplicated, and each keeps its most common genes and DNA. Present in this sample are about 420,000 distinct CDR3 sequences, roughly 11% of which were seen just once. Approximately 5% of the sample is taken by the ten largest. This material consisted of PBMCs from the stem cell graft donor, taken from the stem cell graft. The source of these receptors is a human donor who donated a stem cell graft to a child with acute myeloid leukemia.

This clonotype was picked up a small number of times. The chain joins TRBV7-2 to TRBJ2-1, with TRBD1 matching 10 bases. With V trimmed by 6 bases and J by 4 bases, 9 bases remained unmatched. This CDR3 is 16 amino acids long. Germline V gene data show CDR1 as SGHTA and CDR2 as FQGNSA. The CDR3 nucleotides read TGTGCCAGCAGATCTCTCCGGGACAGGGGTTACAATGAGCAGTTCTTC. Its translation: CASRSLRDRGYNEQFF.

This clonotype showed up just a few times. This chain uses TRBV12-3 or TRBV12-4 with TRBJ1-5; a weak D match, TRBD1 (5 bases). Trimming stripped 9 bases from V and 1 base from J, with 13 bases between. This CDR3 has 14 residues. CDR3 residues: CASQLGRSNQPQHF. In nucleotides, the CDR3 is TGTGCCAGTCAGCTGGGGCGGAGCAATCAGCCCCAGCATTTT.

The rearrangement uses TRBV20-1 and TRBJ1-6; 8 bases align to TRBD1. V trimming: 5 bases; J trimming: 5 bases; junction bases outside the gene matches: 2. The CDR3 loop spans 13 amino acids. The germline V gene encodes CDR1 DFQATT and CDR2 SNEGSKA (reference sequence). CDR3 coding DNA: TGCAGTGCTGAACAGGGGGATAATTCACCCCTCCACTTT. This gives the protein CSAEQGDNSPLHF.

The chain recombines TRBV6-5 with TRBJ2-4; D gene ambiguous. The CDR3 is 15 residues long. Per germline, CDR1 MNHEY and CDR2 SVGAGI. Trimming cost V 2 bases and J 0 bases, with 8 bases left between them. CDR3 bases: TGTGCCAGCAGTTACGAGACACTAGCCAAAAACATTCAGTACTTC. This codes for CASSYETLAKNIQYF.

The chain has TRBV5-6 and TRBJ2-5, with D unclear. The CDR3 consists of 16 residues. The germline V gene has CDR1 SGHDT and CDR2 YYEEEE. V lost 4 bases, J lost 2 bases, and 18 bases lay in between. As DNA, the CDR3 is TGTGCCAGCAGCCTCCTGATTAACTGGGGACAAGAGACCCAGTACTTC. Protein sequence: CASSLLINWGQETQYF.

This chain joins TRBV2 and TRBJ1-3; D uncertain. Trimming removed 9 bases from V and 4 bases from J, with 13 bases in between. The CDR3 spans 13 residues. Germline values: CDR1 SNHLY, CDR2 FYNNEI. The CDR3 DNA is TGTGCCAGTTCGGACGGACCAGGAAACACCATATATTTT. Its translation: CASSDGPGNTIYF.

The chain couples TRBV14 to TRBJ1-5, with TRBD1 as a possible D gene (6 bases). The CDR3 extends over 13 amino acids. Germline loops: CDR1 SGHDN, CDR2 FVKESK. Deletions cut 5 bases from V and 5 bases from J, with 10 bases between. This CDR3 is CASSGGAYQPQHF. The CDR3 DNA reads as TGTGCCAGCAGCGGGGGGGCCTATCAGCCCCAGCATTTT.

This clonotype was seen just once. This chain links TRBV29-1 with TRBJ1-3; D perhaps matches TRBD1 (6 bases). This CDR3 is 19 amino acids long. Looked up from germline, CDR1 is SQVTM and CDR2 is ANQGSEA. Trimming stripped 4 bases from V and 0 bases from J, with 25 bases between. The CDR3 sequence: CSVVTPGHLRQSSGNTIYF. CDR3 bases: TGCAGCGTTGTGACCCCGGGACACTTAAGACAAAGCTCTGGAAACACCATATATTTT.

This chain joins TRBV6-1 and TRBJ2-7; 7 nucleotides match TRBD1. The trim removed 4 bases at V and 1 base at J, leaving 4 bases unmatched. The CDR3 is 14 amino acids. Per the germline V gene, CDR1 is MNHNS and CDR2 is SASEGT. The CDR3 spells CASSGGGYSYEQYV. The CDR3 bases are TGTGCCAGCAGTGGAGGGGGCTATTCCTACGAGCAGTACGTC.

This clonotype was detected ten times or more. The V and J genes are TRBV29-1 and TRBJ2-3; D uncertain. V lost 8 bases, J lost 4 bases, and 13 bases lay in between. Germline V gives CDR1 SQVTM, CDR2 ANQGSEA. The CDR3 sequence is 12 residues long. The CDR3 DNA reads as TGCAGCACTAAACTGGGCTCAGATACGCAGTATTTT. It encodes CSTKLGSDTQYF.

This clonotype showed up just a few times. This chain connects TRBV5-1 to TRBJ1-4, with D possibly matching TRBD1 (6 bases). Germline V gene data show CDR1 as SGHRS and CDR2 as YFSETQ. V was cut by 0 bases and J by 7 bases, with 10 bases left in between. This CDR3 has 14 residues. The CDR3 coding sequence is TGCGCCAGCAGCTTGGACAGGGAAGGTGAAAAACTGTTTTTT. This sequence encodes CASSLDREGEKLFF.